This T cell receptor (beta chain) was captured in a study of T-cell memory formation after mild COVID-19. Study at large: Largely donor-specific TCR clusters were found.

Study-level findings and limits: Whether day 37 second-wave clones are SARS-CoV-2-specific was not confirmed. Cross-reactive memory apparently joined, as some responding clones appeared in pre-infection memory.

TCRdb fed the 5' RACE reads into MiXCR, producing one record per CDR3 protein. The repertoire includes over 130,000 distinct CDR3 sequences, 11% to 15% of them detected once, and about 26% sits in the top ten. Turning to this clonotype: Antigen specificity is unknown.

Sequencing was carried out using PBMCs or a T cell subset sorted from them (not recorded which). This receptor was taken from an adult woman who had mild COVID-19 (a few samples of this study predate the infection). Cell type and time point are not known.

CDR3 DNA sequence: TGTGCCAGCAGCTTGGGACAGGGGACCTCTGGGGCCAACGTCCTGACTTTC. Protein product: CASSLGQGTSGANVLTF. V and J are TRBV5-6 and TRBJ2-6; 8 bases agree with TRBD1. Trimming removed 0 bases from V and 0 bases from J; junction bases left unmatched: 2. The CDR3 consists of 17 residues. Germline CDR1 SGHDT, CDR2 YYEEEE.